This TCR beta chain was sequenced in a study of OX40 agonist ivuxolimab in advanced cancers. Any history of autoimmune disease or systemic immunosuppression disqualified patients. The germline gives CDR1 SGHVS, CDR2 FQNEAQ. Trimming pared 2 bases from V and 4 bases from J, leaving 16 bases between. The CDR3 covers 16 residues. Profiling relied on immunoSEQ multiplex PCR, and the TCRdb table lists in-frame clones only, not all of them. The top ten hold 0.55% to 0.7% of the sample, which has about 120,000 clones, 80% to 90% seen once. The origin of this receptor is an adult with an advanced solid tumor such as melanoma, head and neck, liver or kidney cancer. Sequenced material: CD4+ or CD8+ T cells sorted from blood, taken in a trial of the OX40 agonist ivuxolimab. V usage is TRBV7-8 and J usage is TRBJ2-3; D not certain. This CDR3 reads CASSLRTGRSSDTQYF. In DNA, the CDR3 is TGTGCCAGCAGCTTAAGGACGGGCCGTTCATCAGATACGCAGTATTTT.